The sequence of this T cell receptor beta chain was determined in a study of CD4+ T cells in melanoma. Study conclusions and caveats: Neoantigen-specific CD4+ T cells in melanoma reportedly had diverse differentiation states.

A few counts support this clone. The target antigen is unknown. Some clones are missing from TCRdb's copy, which holds only in-frame ones; the method was immunoSEQ multiplex PCR. The sample consists of over 10,000 clones, 65% to 80% of them appearing once. The sample taken for sequencing was cells from a culture (not recorded whether cultured in vitro). The clonotype was recovered from a human donor with melanoma.

The CDR3 sequence: CASSRQGRSGNTIYF. The CDR3 DNA sequence: TGTGCCAGCAGCAGACAGGGCCGCTCTGGAAACACCATATATTTT. The J gene is TRBJ1-3, the V gene TRBV6-5, with 7 bases lining up with TRBD1. Germline V gives CDR1 MNHEY, CDR2 SVGAGI. The ends lost 6 bases at V and 0 bases at J; junction bases unmatched: 5. This CDR3 spans 15 amino acids.